This paragraph covers one T cell receptor beta chain sequence. As yet, its antigen is unknown. The source of the sample is a study of T cell repertoires in cytomegalovirus infection. On the study more broadly: Use of recently identified HLA-C-restricted and well-studied HLA-B-restricted CMV epitopes was part of the study. Study-wide results and caveats: Ex vivo responses were dominated by HLA-C-restricted CMV-specific TCR beta clonotypes. Cumulative frequency (of public TCR beta family members) identified carriers of CMV plus the relevant HLA.

The CDR3 covers 14 residues. Germline values: CDR1 MNHEY, CDR2 SMNVEV (reference sequence). Trimming took 3 bases from V and 8 from J, leaving 11 bases between them. TCRdb recomputed calls from the reads with MiXCR, one row per CDR3 protein. The repertoire holds 650,000 to 850,000 distinct CDR3 sequences, with almost 30% as singletons. Here the sequenced sample was cultured CD8+ T cells from PBMCs, taken from culture after CMV antigen stimulation. The receptor's source is a human donor in good health (CMV status not recorded). Some clones in this sample may be carry-over from other donors' samples. The J gene is TRBJ1-6, the V gene TRBV27, with D perhaps TRBD1 (6 bases). In DNA, the CDR3 is TGTGCCAGCAGTTTGGGGGGCATGGATTCACCCCTCCACTTT. Translating it yields CASSLGGMDSPLHF.